This T cell receptor beta chain was documented in a study of STAT5B mutations in CD4+ large granular lymphocyte leukemia. Using immunoSEQ multiplex PCR, the repertoire was profiled, and TCRdb retains in-frame clones only, with some absent. Found here are fewer than 35,000 clones, 88% of them singletons; the top ten hold 0.75% to 1%. Healthy controls were blood donor buffy coats. About this clone: The antigen is undetermined.

Whole-study results and caveats: Higher CD4+ than CD8+ T-LGLL clonality might reflect small sample size. Compared with healthy controls (2/35), patient top clones favored TRBV06 (8/27). No patients shared main leukemic clonotypes, though approximately 26% appeared at low frequency elsewhere.

The junction had 11 bases not matched to a gene; V was cut back by 0 bases and J by 7 bases. Germline CDR1 and CDR2: SGHTS and YDEGEE. The CDR3 contains 17 residues. The chain links TRBV5-8 to TRBJ2-2, with 8 positions matching TRBD2. The receptor comes from a human donor in good health. The sequenced material came from CD4+ T cells from blood buffy coats. The CDR3 nucleotides read TGTGCCAGCAGCTTGGGGACTAGCAGCTCTTTGCGCGGGGAGCTGTTTTTT. Translating gives CASSLGTSSSLRGELFF.